This T cell receptor beta chain originates from a study of OX40 agonist ivuxolimab in advanced cancers. Overall study context: Every 2 weeks, patients got intravenous ivuxolimab at one of six dose levels (0.01-10 mg/kg). Enrolled patients in dose escalation had cancers that were hepatocellular carcinoma, melanoma, renal cell or head and neck cancer.

Clones were sequenced by immunoSEQ multiplex PCR, and TCRdb holds only the in-frame ones, with some missing. The sample yields under 90,000 clones, 75% to 85% seen once. Sampling times: baseline, cycle 4 day 1, cycle 7 day 1. V lost 9 bases and J 1 base, leaving 5 bases between the germline ends. The CDR3 loop spans 11 amino acids. Germline V gene lookup returns CDR1 LNHDA and CDR2 SQIVND (reference sequence). Sample: CD4+ or CD8+ T cells sorted from blood, taken in a trial of the OX40 agonist ivuxolimab. The V and J genes are TRBV19 and TRBJ2-3; D unresolved. The sequence was collected from an adult with an advanced solid tumor such as melanoma, head and neck, liver or kidney cancer. The CDR3 here is CASSRTDTQYF. CDR3 in DNA: TGTGCCAGCAGCCGCACAGATACGCAGTATTTT.